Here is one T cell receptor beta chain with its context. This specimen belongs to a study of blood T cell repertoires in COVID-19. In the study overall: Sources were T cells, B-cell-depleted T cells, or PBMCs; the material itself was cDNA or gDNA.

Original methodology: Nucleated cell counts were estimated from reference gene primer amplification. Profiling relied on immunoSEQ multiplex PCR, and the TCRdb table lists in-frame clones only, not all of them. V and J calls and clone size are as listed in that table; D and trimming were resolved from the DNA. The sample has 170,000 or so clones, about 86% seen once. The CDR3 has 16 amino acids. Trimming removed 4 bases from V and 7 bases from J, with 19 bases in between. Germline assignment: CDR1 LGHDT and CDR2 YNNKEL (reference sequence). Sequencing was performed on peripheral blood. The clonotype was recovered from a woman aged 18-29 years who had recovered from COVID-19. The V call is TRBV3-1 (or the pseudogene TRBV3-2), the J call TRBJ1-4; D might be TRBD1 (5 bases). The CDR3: CASSPTLQVLSEKLFF. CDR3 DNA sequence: TGTGCCAGCAGCCCGACCTTACAGGTGCTATCTGAAAAACTGTTTTTT.